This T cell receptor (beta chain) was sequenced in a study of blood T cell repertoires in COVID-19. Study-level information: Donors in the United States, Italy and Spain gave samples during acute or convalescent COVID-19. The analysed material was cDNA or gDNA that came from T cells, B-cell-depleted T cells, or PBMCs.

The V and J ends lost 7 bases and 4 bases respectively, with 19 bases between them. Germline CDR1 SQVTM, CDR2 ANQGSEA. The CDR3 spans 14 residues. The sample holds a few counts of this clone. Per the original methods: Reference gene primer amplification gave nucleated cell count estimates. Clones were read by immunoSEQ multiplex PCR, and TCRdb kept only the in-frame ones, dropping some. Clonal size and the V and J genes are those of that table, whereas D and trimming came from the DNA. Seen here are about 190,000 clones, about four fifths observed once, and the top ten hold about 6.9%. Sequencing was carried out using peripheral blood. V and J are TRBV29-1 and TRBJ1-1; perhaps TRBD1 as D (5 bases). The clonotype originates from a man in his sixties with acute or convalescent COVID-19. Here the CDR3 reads CSAQGRFSSTEAFF. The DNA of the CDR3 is TGCAGCGCTCAGGGTCGCTTCAGCAGCACTGAAGCTTTCTTT.